This T cell receptor (beta chain) was sequenced during a study of T cell responses to AZD1222 COVID-19 vaccine. Study-wide points: Samples come after the peak T cell response, not at day 14. Distributed over spike, vaccine-associated CD4 TCRs predominated at 160-218 and 743-854. Spike-specific TCR breadth and depth were elevated following two AZD1222 doses. Most donors were white British and more were female, and clonal diversity was possibly underestimated.

The germline V and J ends were trimmed by 4 bases and 7 bases, with 7 bases remaining between them. In germline, CDR1 is SEHNR, CDR2 FQNEAQ (reference sequence). The CDR3 covers 12 residues. Produced via immunoSEQ multiplex PCR; TCRdb's table is partial and in-frame only. Found here are about 120,000 clones, 70% to 90% of them singletons; the top ten hold roughly 1.7%. On this clone: Antigen specificity is unknown.

This sample comprised peripheral blood, obtained on day 0 of AZD1222 vaccination. V is TRBV7-9 and J is TRBJ1-4; a possible D gene is TRBD1 (5 bases). The clonotype originates from an adult in good health. CDR3 sequence (DNA): TGTGCCAGCAGCTGGGGGGGTGAAAAACTGTTTTTT. Protein product: CASSWGGEKLFF.